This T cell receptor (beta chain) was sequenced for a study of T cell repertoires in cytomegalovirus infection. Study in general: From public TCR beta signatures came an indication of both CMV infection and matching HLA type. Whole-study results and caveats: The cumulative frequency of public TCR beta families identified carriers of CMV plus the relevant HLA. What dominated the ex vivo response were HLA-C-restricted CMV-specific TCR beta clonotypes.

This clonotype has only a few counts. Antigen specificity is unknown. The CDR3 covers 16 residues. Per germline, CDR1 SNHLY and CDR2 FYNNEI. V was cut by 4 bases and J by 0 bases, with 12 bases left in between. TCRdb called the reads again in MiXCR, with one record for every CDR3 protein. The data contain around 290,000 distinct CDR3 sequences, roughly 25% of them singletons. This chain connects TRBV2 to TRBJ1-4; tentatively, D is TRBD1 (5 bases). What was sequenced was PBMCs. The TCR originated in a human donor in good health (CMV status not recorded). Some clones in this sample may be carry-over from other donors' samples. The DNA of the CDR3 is TGTGCCAGCAGTGGGAGACAGATTGCAACTAATGAAAAACTGTTTTTT. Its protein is CASSGRQIATNEKLFF. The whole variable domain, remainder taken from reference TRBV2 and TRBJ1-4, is EPEVTQTPSHQVTQMGQEVILRCVPISNHLYFYWYRQILGQKVEFLVSFYNNEISEKSEIFDDQFSVERPDGSNFTLKIRSTKLEDSAMYFCASSGRQIATNEKLFFGSGTQLSVL.